This entry is about one T cell receptor beta chain. Its target is not known. Collection of lesional scalp punch biopsies and peripheral blood was performed in alopecia areata patients. Trimming removed 0 bases from V and 7 bases from J; junction bases left unmatched: 12. Looked up from germline, CDR1 is SGDLS and CDR2 is YYNGEE. The CDR3 runs 19 residues. Reverse transcription of extracted RNA yielded cDNA, which provided the sequencing template. TCRdb keeps only in-frame clones here, not all; method: immunoSEQ multiplex PCR. Of some 100,000 clones listed, approximately 38% are singletons. These data are taken from a study of CD8+ T cells in alopecia areata. Findings and caveats of the study: In patients, TCRs were shared less clearly than in mice, and HLA may possibly be involved.

The specimen was CD4+ T cells sorted from blood. This sequence joins TRBV9 and TRBJ2-1, with 14 bases that match TRBD2. The origin of this receptor is a human donor with alopecia areata. For the CDR3, the DNA is TGTGCCAGCAGCGTAGGTGGGACTAGCGGGGGAACCATGGGGAATGAGCAGTTCTTC. It translates to CASSVGGTSGGTMGNEQFF. Variable domain in full (rest from reference TRBV9 and TRBJ2-1): DSGVTQTPKHLITATGQRVTLRCSPRSGDLSVYWYQQSLDQGLQFLIQYYNGEERAKGNILERFSAQQFPDLHSELNLSSLELGDSALYFCASSVGGTSGGTMGNEQFFGPGTRLTVL.